The source of this T cell receptor (beta chain) is a study of graft-versus-host responses after intestinal transplantation. Overall study: The study gave all recipients anti-thymocyte globulin induction, then tacrolimus and steroids for about 3 years.

Clones were sequenced by immunoSEQ multiplex PCR, and TCRdb holds only the in-frame ones, with some missing. The sample carries 40,000 or so clones, over 90% recorded once. Study-wide results and limits: Investigators detected GvH clones in recipient marrow, with some emerging earlier in ileum or blood. GvH clone levels peaked in circulation, and this peak was associated with early post-transplant HvG declines.

Worth noting for this clone: Its specificity is unknown.

Unmatched junction bases numbered 4, after V lost 1 base and J lost 7 bases. This CDR3 spans 14 amino acids. Germline lookup yields CDR1 SGHTA and CDR2 FQGNSA. The receptor's source is a human donor who was the organ donor for an intestinal transplant. The input for sequencing was unstimulated CD8+ T cells sorted from spleen or lymph node cells, taken before transplant. The chain joins TRBV7-2 to TRBJ2-1; TRBD1 agrees at 7 bases. CDR3 loop: CASSLEGARNEQFF. The DNA for the CDR3 is TGTGCCAGCAGCTTAGAGGGGGCGCGTAATGAGCAGTTCTTC.